This T cell receptor (beta chain) is drawn from a study of neurological immune-mediated disorders. As concerns this clonotype: Given a much more abundant clone one base away, this may be a read error.

The team produced cDNA through 5'RACE using 10-nucleotide random UMIs. From the 5' RACE reads, TCRdb called clonotypes with MiXCR, one entry per CDR3 protein. The data hold 31,000 or so distinct CDR3 sequences, with around 4.5% observed a single time. The length of the CDR3 is 11 residues. Germline lookup yields CDR1 MNHEY and CDR2 SVGEGT. Trimming took 4 bases from V and 8 from J, leaving 9 bases between them. PBMCs stored at -80 C, numbering 2 million, were the origin of the unsorted libraries. Sequenced input: PBMCs. The receptor was isolated from a man aged 18 to 30 in good health. This chain links TRBV6-2 or TRBV6-3 with TRBJ2-7; D gene unclear. The CDR3 region is CASSFDSKQYF. The CDR3, as DNA: TGTGCCAGCAGTTTCGATTCCAAGCAGTACTTC.